The 21 T cell receptor beta chains reported below all come from one sample, sequenced in a study of T-cell memory formation after mild COVID-19. TCRdb reanalysed the 5' RACE reads using MiXCR and keeps one entry per CDR3 protein. The sample has about 400,000 distinct CDR3 sequences, 20% to 25% seen once. What was sequenced was PBMCs or a T cell subset sorted from them (not recorded which). These receptors all stem from an adult woman who had mild COVID-19 (a few samples of this study predate the infection). Cell type and time point are not known.

This clonotype was recorded a few times. V is TRBV12-3 or TRBV12-4 and J is TRBJ1-5; tentative D call: TRBD1 (5 bases). V lost 5 bases to trimming and J lost 15 bases, with 17 bases between them. The CDR3 is 12 amino acids. CDR3 nucleotide sequence: TGTGCCAGCAGTCCAGAACCCACGACAGCGCATTTT. As protein: CASSPEPTTAHF.

This clonotype was picked up a small number of times. V usage is TRBV24-1 and J usage is TRBJ2-1, with 8 bases that match TRBD2. The ends lost 1 base at V and 0 bases at J; junction bases unmatched: 1. The germline CDR1 and CDR2 sequences are KGHDR and SFDVKD. The CDR3 contains 16 residues. As DNA, the CDR3 is TGTGCCACCAGTGATTTTGCGGGGGGCTCCTACAATGAGCAGTTCTTC. Translation gives CATSDFAGGSYNEQFF.

V is TRBV9 and J is TRBJ2-7; TRBD1 matches 7 bases. This CDR3 contains 14 residues. The trim removed 3 bases at V and 3 bases at J, leaving 6 bases unmatched. Per germline, CDR1 SGDLS and CDR2 YYNGEE. CDR3 DNA sequence: TGTGCCAGCAGCGCAGGGGGTAGCGACTACGAGCAGTACTTC. The encoded protein is CASSAGGSDYEQYF. Together with reference TRBV9 and TRBJ2-7, the CDR3 gives the full variable domain: DSGVTQTPKHLITATGQRVTLRCSPRSGDLSVYWYQQSLDQGLQFLIQYYNGEERAKGNILERFSAQQFPDLHSELNLSSLELGDSALYFCASSAGGSDYEQYFGPGTRLTVT.

This clonotype has only a few counts. The rearrangement links TRBV7-9 to TRBJ2-7; possible D gene TRBD1, 6 bases. With 5 bases removed from V and 3 bases from J, the gap between germline ends came to 11 bases. From germline, CDR1 is SEHNR and CDR2 FQNEAQ (reference sequence). The CDR3 is made up of 13 amino acids. The CDR3, as DNA: TGTGCCAGCAGCGCCCAGGGGCTCTACGAGCAGTACTTC. This codes for CASSAQGLYEQYF. Using reference TRBV7-9 and TRBJ2-7 for the parts outside the CDR3, the full variable domain is DTGVSQNPRHKITKRGQNVTFRCDPISEHNRLYWYRQTLGQGPEFLTYFQNEAQLEKSRLLSDRFSAERPKGSFSTLEIQRTEQGDSAMYLCASSAQGLYEQYFGPGTRLTVT.

This clonotype was found a few times. The V gene is TRBV7-9, the J gene TRBJ1-6; D may be TRBD1 (6 bases). The V gene's germline CDR1 is SEHNR and CDR2 FQNEAQ (reference sequence). Trimming cost V 3 bases and J 7 bases, with 13 bases left between them. CDR3 length: 15 residues. Here the CDR3 DNA reads TGTGCCAGCAGCTTTGCCGGGACAAGCAATTCACCCCTCCACTTT. Translation gives CASSFAGTSNSPLHF.

The rearrangement uses TRBV4-1 and TRBJ2-6; 7 positions match TRBD1. The CDR3 length is 17 residues. With 3 bases clipped from V and 4 bases from J, the junction kept 9 bases outside the gene matches. The germline V gene encodes CDR1 MGHRA and CDR2 YSYEKL. The CDR3 sequence is CASSQTPGGSGANVLTF. The CDR3 region has the DNA TGCGCCAGCAGCCAGACCCCAGGGGGTTCCGGGGCCAACGTCCTGACTTTC.

The chain is built from TRBV24-1 and TRBJ2-3; no clear D gene. Germline V gene sequence: CDR1 KGHDR, CDR2 SFDVKD. V was pared by 1 base and J by 0 bases, with 13 bases between. The CDR3 totals 17 residues. CDR3 loop: CATSDFRDGTSTDTQYF. The CDR3 coding sequence is TGTGCCACCAGTGATTTCCGTGACGGTACTAGCACAGATACGCAGTATTTT.

The chain joins TRBV29-1 to TRBJ2-3, with 7 bases that match TRBD2. V lost 3 bases to trimming and J lost 4 bases; unmatched junction nucleotides: 7. There are 14 residues in the CDR3. Per the germline V gene, CDR1 is SQVTM and CDR2 is ANQGSEA. CDR3 residues: CSVDGVAGSDTQYF. In DNA form, the CDR3 reads TGCAGCGTTGATGGGGTAGCGGGCTCAGATACGCAGTATTTT.

In its sample, this clonotype was seen a few times. This rearrangement joins TRBV3-1 to TRBJ2-7, with TRBD2 matching over 7 bases. The CDR3 runs 17 residues. Trimming at V came to 1 base and at J to 0 bases, leaving 9 bases not matched to a gene. The germline V gene encodes CDR1 LGHDT and CDR2 YNNKEL (reference sequence). The CDR3 DNA reads as TGTGCCAGCAGCCAAGCGGTGGGAGGGCCCCGCTCCTACGAGCAGTACTTC. As protein: CASSQAVGGPRSYEQYF.

This clonotype showed up just a few times. This chain uses TRBV23-1 with TRBJ2-3; 7 nucleotides align to TRBD2. TRBV23-1 is an open reading frame, and its role is uncertain. Unmatched junction bases numbered 10, after V lost 1 base and J lost 0 bases. CDR3 length: 18 amino acids. In DNA form, the CDR3 reads TGCGCCAGCAGTCAATTTGGGGGGGACGTCCATAGCACAGATACGCAGTATTTT. Encoded protein: CASSQFGGDVHSTDTQYF.

The rearrangement joins TRBV20-1 to TRBJ1-1, with D possibly matching TRBD1 (6 bases). Germline V gives CDR1 DFQATT, CDR2 SNEGSKA (reference sequence). CDR3 length: 14 amino acids. The CDR3 sequence is CSPRGGGLNTEAFF. In DNA form, the CDR3 reads TGCAGCCCCCGGGGAGGGGGACTAAACACTGAAGCTTTCTTT.

In this sample, this clonotype turned up a few times. This chain uses TRBV5-1 with TRBJ1-1, with 11 bases matching TRBD1. V lost 0 bases, J lost 7 bases, and 5 bases stayed unmatched. This CDR3 comprises 15 residues. The germline gives CDR1 SGHRS, CDR2 YFSETQ. The CDR3 region has the DNA TGCGCCAGCAGCTTGGAGTTTGGGACAGGGGGTGAAGCTTTCTTT. Translated, it gives CASSLEFGTGGEAFF.

The V and J genes are TRBV6-5 and TRBJ1-2, with 11 bases lining up with TRBD1. Germline CDR1 MNHEY, CDR2 SVGAGI. The length of the CDR3 is 14 residues. V gave up 6 bases and J gave up 6 bases; unmatched junction bases: 6. The CDR3 is CASRDRGLRNGYTF. The CDR3 coding sequence is TGTGCCAGCAGGGACAGGGGGCTGAGGAATGGCTACACCTTC.

This clonotype was found a few times. V and J are TRBV19 and TRBJ1-2; D possibly corresponds to TRBD1 (6 bases). Trimming shortened V by 4 bases and J by 11 bases, and 17 bases separated the two germline ends. The CDR3 contains 13 residues. In germline, CDR1 is LNHDA, CDR2 SQIVND (reference sequence). The CDR3 here is CASSRVDSYRYTF. The CDR3 DNA reads TGTGCCAGTAGTAGGGTGGACAGTTACCGATACACCTTC.

This clonotype was observed once. The V gene is TRBV6-2 or TRBV6-3, the J gene TRBJ2-4; D ambiguous. V lost 0 bases and J 4 bases, leaving 1 base between the germline ends. The CDR3 sequence is 12 residues long. The germline V gene encodes CDR1 MNHEY and CDR2 SVGEGT. The CDR3: CASSYSKNIQYF. In DNA form, the CDR3 reads TGTGCCAGCAGTTACTCGAAAAACATTCAGTACTTC.

This sequence joins TRBV20-1 and TRBJ2-7, with D possibly TRBD2 on 6 matching bases. V was pared by 0 bases and J by 2 bases, with 11 bases between. Germline V gene lookup returns CDR1 DFQATT and CDR2 SNEGSKA (reference sequence). CDR3 size: 14 residues. The CDR3 bases are TGCAGTGCTAGAGATCCACTAGCAGCCTACGAGCAGTACTTC. Protein sequence: CSARDPLAAYEQYF.

This chain connects TRBV24-1 to TRBJ1-5; D perhaps matches TRBD1 (5 bases). V lost 4 bases and J lost 4, with 10 bases in between. There are 14 residues in the CDR3. From germline, CDR1 is KGHDR and CDR2 SFDVKD. This chain's CDR3 is CATSDPTDNQPQHF. In DNA, the CDR3 is TGTGCCACCAGTGACCCGACAGATAATCAGCCCCAGCATTTT.

This sequence joins TRBV5-6 and TRBJ2-7; 12 bases agree with TRBD2. Germline V CDR1 and CDR2: SGHDT, YYEEEE. With V trimmed by 4 bases and J by 7 bases, 9 bases remained unmatched. The length of the CDR3 is 15 residues. CDR3 in amino acids: CASSLGLAGSLEQYF. The CDR3 coding sequence is TGTGCCAGCAGCCTCGGACTAGCGGGGTCGTTGGAGCAGTACTTC.

The genes are TRBV7-9 and TRBJ2-7; maybe TRBD1 (5 bases). Germline values: CDR1 SEHNR, CDR2 FQNEAQ (reference sequence). CDR3 length: 14 amino acids. The V gene lost 4 bases and the J gene lost 7 bases, with 17 bases spanning the gap. The CDR3 nucleotides read TGTGCCAGCAGCTCCGGACACAACCCTACGGAGCAGTACTTC. Translation gives CASSSGHNPTEQYF.

This clonotype was detected ten times or more. The chain has TRBV7-2 and TRBJ2-7, with D perhaps matching TRBD1 (6 bases). Germline V gene lookup returns CDR1 SGHTA and CDR2 FQGNSA. This CDR3 is built from 15 residues. V lost 4 bases, J lost 2 bases, and 15 bases lay in between. The CDR3 reads CASSYQGPPTYEQYF. The CDR3 coding sequence is TGTGCCAGCAGCTATCAGGGGCCTCCTACCTACGAGCAGTACTTC.

V is TRBV20-1 and J is TRBJ2-1; 7 bases fit TRBD2. Per germline, CDR1 DFQATT and CDR2 SNEGSKA (reference sequence). The trim removed 6 bases at V and 4 bases at J, leaving 18 bases unmatched. The CDR3 covers 17 residues. The CDR3 sequence is CSAPAQRGWGGYNEQFF. The CDR3 nucleotides read TGCAGTGCCCCGGCCCAGCGAGGGTGGGGAGGGTACAATGAGCAGTTCTTC.